This TCR beta chain is from a study of regulatory T cells in long-lasting Graves disease. Notes on the study in general: Patients with persistent disease shared 2,741 public clonotypes, outpacing the approximately 870 shared by new patients. Favoring TRBV28, TRBJ1-2 and TRBJ2-5 was a feature seen in persistent disease. Patients with persistent Graves' had lower TCR diversity than newly diagnosed patients.

Building of the TCR beta libraries involved iRepertoire HTBI primers and Arm-PCR of CDR3 regions. TCRdb ran MiXCR on the multiplex PCR reads and lists one entry per CDR3 protein. The sample yields 450,000 or so distinct CDR3 sequences, 20% seen once. The V and J ends lost 4 bases and 0 bases, in that order; junction bases with no gene match: 18. This CDR3 has 21 residues. In germline, CDR1 is SEHNR, CDR2 FQNEAQ (reference sequence). Noted time point: persistent/refractory GD, antithyroid drugs over 5 years with positive TRAb. Preparation of the TCR library used RNA extracted from PBMCs. Staff took approximately 9.9 milliliters of peripheral blood and put it into EDTA tubes. Concerning this clonotype: Its antigen is not identified.

The sequencing used peripheral blood mononuclear cells (PBMCs), collected when the disease was refractory, from a patient treated with antithyroid drugs. This chain connects TRBV7-9 to TRBJ2-6; 7 bases fit TRBD1. The TCR comes from a female donor with Graves disease. This chain's CDR3 is CASSSAALGQHTPSGANVLTF. DNA of the CDR3: TGTGCCAGCAGCTCCGCCGCTTTGGGACAGCACACTCCCTCTGGGGCCAACGTCCTGACTTTC.